This T cell receptor beta chain was found in a study of CD8 T cells in Susac syndrome. Patients having Susac syndrome satisfied recently defined diagnostic criteria for definite or probable disease. The authors reverse transcribed roughly 0.5 to 1 ug RNA with random hexamers. The CDR3 of TCR beta was amplified by immunoSEQ multiplex PCR across 54 Vbeta and 13 Jbeta. Each CDR3 protein gets one entry after TCRdb re-called the immunoSEQ multiplex PCR reads with MiXCR. This table has more than 95,000 distinct CDR3 sequences, more than 90% appearing once. On this clonotype: Its target is unknown.

Study findings and constraints: CD8+ clonal expansion in Susac was maximal in TEMRA cells and in active patients. It was acknowledged in the study that the number of individuals who were included in its TCR sequencing and HLA analysis was relatively small.

Trimming took off 2 bases at V and 2 bases at J, with 7 bases between the two ends. The CDR3 contains 15 residues. CDR1 and CDR2 from the germline V gene are LGHDT and YNNKEL (reference sequence). This chain joins TRBV3-1 and TRBJ2-6; D remains ambiguous. Input material: CD8+ T cells from PBMCs. This sequence originates from a human donor with Susac syndrome. The CDR3 DNA sequence: TGTGCCAGCAGCCAAAGGATAACTGGGGCCAACGTCCTGACTTTC. It is translated as CASSQRITGANVLTF.